The source of this TCR beta chain is a study of neoadjuvant anti-PD-1 for oral cavity cancer. The germline V gene encodes CDR1 SEHNR and CDR2 FQNEAQ (reference sequence). The CDR3 spans 16 residues. V was clipped by 1 base and J by 2 bases; unmatched bases: 5. The protocol was immunoSEQ multiplex PCR, while the TCRdb copy is restricted to in-frame clones and leaves out a portion. The sample shows several thousand clones, approximately 65% of them seen only once. Study outcomes and limitations: Treg/Th17 ratio rose with pretreatment blood and fell with post-treatment tumor TCRbeta clonality.

This clone showed up just once. Its antigen is unidentified. Time point reported: after neoadjuvant nivolumab, at surgical resection. Patients had newly diagnosed, untreated stage II-IVA oral cavity squamous cell carcinoma. Cohort: HPV-negative, locally advanced oral cavity squamous cell carcinoma patients. PBMCs were not maintained or expanded in culture before analysis. Sequenced material: PBMCs, taken after nivolumab (anti-PD-1) treatment. The chain couples TRBV7-9 to TRBJ2-3; 8 nucleotides align to TRBD1. This receptor was obtained from a person between 35 and 79 years old with oral cavity squamous cell carcinoma. The CDR3 sequence is CASSLDQGAITDTQYF. In DNA form, the CDR3 reads TGTGCCAGCAGCTTAGATCAGGGGGCGATCACAGATACGCAGTATTTT.